A selection of T cell receptor beta chains follows, all from one sample in a study of T and B cells in COVID-19 patients. From the multiplex PCR reads, TCRdb called clonotypes with MiXCR, one entry per CDR3 protein. The repertoire has about 11,000 distinct CDR3 sequences, around 34% of them found once; the top ten carry roughly 19%. The sequencing sample was made of blood. These receptors all come from a human donor with active COVID-19. Both conserved end residues are part of each CDR3. Fields, in order: CDR3 length, clone size, D gene, V gene, J gene, CDR3 protein, CDR3 DNA. The D gene is left open where the match is weak. Clone size, where shown, is once, few, many, or a class for clones that have expanded.

14	-	-	TRBV5-6	TRBJ1-6	CASSSWPGNSPLHF	TGTGCCAGCAGCTCATGGCCGGGGAATTCACCCCTCCACTTT
14	-	-	TRBV6-1	TRBJ2-3	CASEVGPSTDTQYF	TGTGCCAGCGAGGTGGGGCCGAGCACAGATACGCAGTATTTT
16	medium-sized	-	TRBV6-5	TRBJ1-2	CASSPISGSGSYGYTF	TGTGCCAGCAGCCCGATTTCGGGATCAGGGAGCTATGGCTACACCTTC
12	few	-	TRBV6-2/TRBV6-3	TRBJ2-3	CASSYDTRTQYF	TGTGCCAGCAGCTATGACACTCGTACGCAGTATTTT
16	-	TRBD1	TRBV12-3/TRBV12-4	TRBJ2-5	CASSLGRDRGLQTQYF	TGTGCCAGCAGTTTAGGCCGGGACAGGGGGCTACAGACCCAGTACTTC
12	-	-	TRBV5-1	TRBJ1-2	CASTRDTYGYTF	TGCGCCAGCACCCGAGATACGTATGGCTACACCTTC
14	-	-	TRBV6-5	TRBJ1-2	CASTRGRGTYGYTF	TGTGCCAGCACTCGGGGGAGGGGTACGTATGGCTACACCTTC
17	few	TRBD2	TRBV20-1	TRBJ2-1	CSAAGLAGGYSYNEQFF	TGCAGTGCTGCGGGACTAGCGGGGGGTTACTCCTACAATGAGCAGTTCTTC
17	-	TRBD2	TRBV5-6	TRBJ2-2	CASSLPSGGLGTGELFF	TGTGCCAGCAGCTTGCCTAGCGGGGGCCTCGGGACCGGGGAGCTGTTTTTT
16	medium-sized	-	TRBV19	TRBJ1-4	CASSRHRARTNEKLFF	TGTGCCAGTAGCCGTCACAGGGCCAGAACTAATGAAAAACTGTTTTTT